A selection of T cell receptor beta chains follows, all from one sample in a study of cytomegalovirus exposure and HLA in healthy donors. Generated by immunoSEQ multiplex PCR, the TCRdb table keeps only in-frame clones and is missing some. The repertoire holds some 56,000 clones, with around three fifths as singletons. The sample was PBMCs. These receptors all come from a human donor in good health. CDR3s include the opening cysteine and the closing phenylalanine or tryptophan. A D gene is named only where the DNA matches it firmly. The size entry is marked missing in some rows and otherwise reads once, few, many or a size class.

CDR3 DNA	CDR3 protein	D gene	clone size	V gene	J gene
TGTGCCAGCAGCTTCGGAAATACAGGGAACACTGAAGCTTTCTTT	CASSFGNTGNTEAFF	NA	NA	TRBV7-9	TRBJ1-1
TGTGCCTGGAGTCCCACAGGGTACGAGCAGTACTTC	CAWSPTGYEQYF	NA	NA	TRBV30	TRBJ2-7
TGTGCCAGCAGCTTGGCGGGCAGTAGCGCCGGGGGCTATGGCTACACCTTC	CASSLAGSSAGGYGYTF	NA	NA	TRBV5-8	TRBJ1-2
TGTGCCAGCAGCCAAGCGCGGGACGGCAACTATGGCTACACCTTC	CASSQARDGNYGYTF	NA	NA	TRBV4-2	TRBJ1-2
TGTGCCAGCAGCCAAACTAGCGGGGGGGTTGATGAGCAGTTCTTC	CASSQTSGGVDEQFF	TRBD2	NA	TRBV7-9	TRBJ2-1
TGTGCCAGCAGCTTAGCAACGGGAGGTGAAGCTTTCTTT	CASSLATGGEAFF	NA	few	TRBV7-9	TRBJ1-1
TGTGCCAGCGGAGATAACTATGGCTACACCTTC	CASGDNYGYTF	NA	few	TRBV6-6	TRBJ1-2
TGTGCCAGCAGTTACCAACAGGGCCGAACCGGTTCACCCCTCCACTTT	CASSYQQGRTGSPLHF	NA	NA	TRBV6-5	TRBJ1-6
TGTGCCAGCAGCCCGGGACAGGGGGCCTACGAGCAGTACTTC	CASSPGQGAYEQYF	TRBD1	NA	TRBV7-6	TRBJ2-7
TGTGCCAGGACTCGGACAGACTTTTACGAGCAGTACTTC	CARTRTDFYEQYF	NA	NA	TRBV19	TRBJ2-7
TGTGCCAGCAGTAGCGGAATACAGGGGGCAGGTCAGCCCCAGCATTTT	CASSSGIQGAGQPQHF	TRBD1	NA	TRBV28	TRBJ1-5
TGTGCCACCAGCGCCCATGGAGGAACTGCAACATGGACTAATGAAAAACTGTTTTTT	CATSAHGGTATWTNEKLFF	NA	NA	TRBV15	TRBJ1-4
TGTGCCAGCAGTGACTCCCCTAGCGGGGGGGGGTGGGATTACGAGCAGTACTTC	CASSDSPSGGGWDYEQYF	TRBD2	NA	TRBV6-4	TRBJ2-7
TGTGCCTGGAGCCCGTGGACAGGGGGAGGGAACACTGAAGCTTTCTTT	CAWSPWTGGGNTEAFF	TRBD1	NA	TRBV30	TRBJ1-1